This T cell receptor (beta chain) was found in a study of shared clonotypes between healthy human individuals. Study-level findings and limits: When compared with the clonotypes that were shared by all four sorted-subset donors, the non-shared clonotypes turned out to have lower generation probabilities. Naive subsets generally had larger estimated richness than memory subsets.

Assay used: immunoSEQ multiplex PCR; TCRdb lists only in-frame clones, some missing. The data contain some 680,000 clones, more than 70% of them seen just once; the ten biggest clones take up 1.5% to 2%. The germline V gene has CDR1 MNHEY and CDR2 SVGAGI. V was cut by 1 base and J by 1 base, with 7 bases left in between. The CDR3 totals 14 residues. For this clone: Its antigen is undetermined.

All donors qualified as healthy HIV-negative adults and had experienced no recent acute infections or vaccinations. This chain joins TRBV6-5 and TRBJ1-1; D is uncertain. Sequencing input: memory CD4+ T cells sorted from blood. The subset denotes: CD45RA-negative fraction. The TCR sequence derives from a woman in her twenties or thirties in good health. The CDR3 protein is CASSYLRANTEAFF. The CDR3 region has the DNA TGTGCCAGCAGTTACTTGAGAGCGAACACTGAAGCTTTCTTT.